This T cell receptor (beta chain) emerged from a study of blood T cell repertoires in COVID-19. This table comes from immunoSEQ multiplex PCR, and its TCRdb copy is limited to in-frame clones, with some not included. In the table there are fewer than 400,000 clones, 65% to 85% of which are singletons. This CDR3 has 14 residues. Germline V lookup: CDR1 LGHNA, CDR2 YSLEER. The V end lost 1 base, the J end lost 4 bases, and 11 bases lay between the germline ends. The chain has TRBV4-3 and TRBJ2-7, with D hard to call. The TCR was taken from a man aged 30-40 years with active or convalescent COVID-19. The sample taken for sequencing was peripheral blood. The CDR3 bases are TGCGCCAGCAGCCAAGTCCTGGAGCATTACGAGCAGTACTTC. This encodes CASSQVLEHYEQYF.